Sequencing of this T cell receptor (beta chain) was carried out in a study of blood T cell repertoires in COVID-19. In the study overall: PBMCs, B-cell-depleted T cells, or T cells were the source of the cDNA or gDNA that made up the material.

Looked up from germline, CDR1 is DFQATT and CDR2 is SNEGSKA (reference sequence). There are 11 residues in the CDR3. How the authors handled the data: Nucleated cell counts were estimated from reference gene primer amplification. Assay used: immunoSEQ multiplex PCR; TCRdb lists only in-frame clones, some missing. From that table come the V and J calls and clone size; the DNA was used to work out D and trimming. The sample holds 220,000 or so clones, approximately 83% seen once. Cohort assignment relied on participant-reported clinical history. Sequences were obtained from PBMCs or T cells enriched from blood (not recorded which). The rearrangement links TRBV20-1 to TRBJ2-3, with no clear D. The source of this sequence is a woman between 40 and 55 years old with acute COVID-19. CDR3 sequence (DNA): TGCAGGGCCCATAACACAGATACGCAGTATTTT. Residues: CRAHNTDTQYF.